This TCR beta chain was captured in a study of blood T cells in healthy people across ages. For the second PCR, which ran for 7 to 11 cycles, a sample-barcoded 5' primer and a J-beta primer mix were used. TCRdb re-analysed the 5' RACE reads in MiXCR, keeping a single row per CDR3 protein. The table has more than 450,000 distinct CDR3 sequences, about 27% seen once. The CDR3 has 14 residues. The V gene's germline CDR1 is SSHAT and CDR2 FNYEAQ (reference sequence). This clonotype was observed many times. One junction end does not reproduce the germline sequence, and a read error may be involved. In addition, the sample was reused for a study of T cells of mothers and their children.

The receptor comes from a boy between 2 and 10 years old in good health. The rearrangement uses TRBV7-7 and TRBJ2-2; tentatively, D is TRBD2 (5 bases). Sequencing input: blood. CDR3 amino acids: CASSLGVGTGELFF. The CDR3 bases are TGTGCTAGCAGCTTGGGAGTTGGCACCGGGGAGCTGTTTTTT.